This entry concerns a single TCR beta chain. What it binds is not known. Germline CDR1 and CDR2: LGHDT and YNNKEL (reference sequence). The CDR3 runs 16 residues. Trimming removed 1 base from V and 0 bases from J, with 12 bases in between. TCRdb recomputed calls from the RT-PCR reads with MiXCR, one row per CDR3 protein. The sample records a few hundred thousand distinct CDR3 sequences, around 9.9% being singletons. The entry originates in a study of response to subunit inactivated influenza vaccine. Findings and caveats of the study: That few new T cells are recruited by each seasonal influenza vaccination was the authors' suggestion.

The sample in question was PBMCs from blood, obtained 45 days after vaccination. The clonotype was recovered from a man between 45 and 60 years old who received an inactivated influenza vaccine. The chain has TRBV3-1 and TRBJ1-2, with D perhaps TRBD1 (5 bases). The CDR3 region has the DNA TGTGCCAGCAGCCAAGGCTTTACAGGCTCTAACTATGGCTACACCTTC. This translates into CASSQGFTGSNYGYTF.